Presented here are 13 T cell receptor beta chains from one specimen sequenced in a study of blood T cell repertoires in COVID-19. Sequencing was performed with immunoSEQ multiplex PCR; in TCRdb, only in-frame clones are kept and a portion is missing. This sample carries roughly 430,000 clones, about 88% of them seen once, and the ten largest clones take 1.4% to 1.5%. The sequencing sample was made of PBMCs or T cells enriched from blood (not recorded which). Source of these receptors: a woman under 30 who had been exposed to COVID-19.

CDR3 sequence: CASSLRGPQTSAPNTGELFF. As DNA, the CDR3 is TGTGCCAGCAGTTTAAGGGGGCCCCAGACTAGCGCTCCGAACACCGGGGAGCTGTTTTTT. The chain is built from TRBV27 and TRBJ2-2, with TRBD2 as a possible D gene (8 bases). The V and J ends lost 2 bases and 0 bases respectively, with 22 bases between them. Germline-derived CDR1 and CDR2 are MNHEY and SMNVEV (reference sequence). The CDR3 sequence is 20 residues long.

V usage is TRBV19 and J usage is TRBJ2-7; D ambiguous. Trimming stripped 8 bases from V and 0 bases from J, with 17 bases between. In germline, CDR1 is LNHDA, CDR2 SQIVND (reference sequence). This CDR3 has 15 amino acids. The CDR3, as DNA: TGTGCCAGTTCCGCTCGAGTACTGAGCTCCTACGAGCAGTACTTC. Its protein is CASSARVLSSYEQYF.

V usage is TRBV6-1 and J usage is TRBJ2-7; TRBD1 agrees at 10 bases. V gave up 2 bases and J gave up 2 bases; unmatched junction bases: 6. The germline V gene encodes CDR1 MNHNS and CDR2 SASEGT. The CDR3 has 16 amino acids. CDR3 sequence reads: CASSEMGGTGAYEQYF. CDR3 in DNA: TGTGCCAGCAGTGAAATGGGGGGGACAGGGGCCTACGAGCAGTACTTC.

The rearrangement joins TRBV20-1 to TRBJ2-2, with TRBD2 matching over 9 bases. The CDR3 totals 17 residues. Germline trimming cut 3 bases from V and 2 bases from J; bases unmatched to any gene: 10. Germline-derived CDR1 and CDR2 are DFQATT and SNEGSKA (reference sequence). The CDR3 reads CSASDLGSGSNTGELFF. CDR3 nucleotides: TGCAGTGCTAGTGACTTAGGTAGCGGGAGTAACACCGGGGAGCTGTTTTTT.

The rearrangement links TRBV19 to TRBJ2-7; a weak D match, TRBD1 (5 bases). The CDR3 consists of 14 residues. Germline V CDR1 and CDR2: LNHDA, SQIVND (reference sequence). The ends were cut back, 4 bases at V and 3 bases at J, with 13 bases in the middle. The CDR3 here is CASSRKDSDYEQYF. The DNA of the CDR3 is TGTGCCAGTAGTAGGAAAGACAGCGACTACGAGCAGTACTTC.

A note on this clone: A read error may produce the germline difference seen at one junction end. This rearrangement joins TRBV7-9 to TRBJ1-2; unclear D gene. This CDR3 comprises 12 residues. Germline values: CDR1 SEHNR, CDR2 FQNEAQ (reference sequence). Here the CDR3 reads CASSLVVPPSGF. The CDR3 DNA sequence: TGTGCCAGCAGCTTAGTCGTACCGCCGTCCGGGTTC.

The CDR3 nucleotides are TGTGCCAGCAGCCCGCCGGGACTTAGCACAGATACGCAGTATTTT. Its protein product is CASSPPGLSTDTQYF. The chain carries TRBV28 and TRBJ2-3, with D possibly being TRBD2 (6 bases). V lost 6 bases and J 0 bases, leaving 13 bases between the germline ends. Germline V gene data show CDR1 as MDHEN and CDR2 as SYDVKM. The CDR3 spans 15 residues.

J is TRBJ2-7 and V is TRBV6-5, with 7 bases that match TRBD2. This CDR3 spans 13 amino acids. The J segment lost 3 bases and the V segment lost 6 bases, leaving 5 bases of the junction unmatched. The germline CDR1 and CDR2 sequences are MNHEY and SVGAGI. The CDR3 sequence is CASRYGGNYEQYF. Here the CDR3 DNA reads TGTGCCAGCAGGTACGGGGGGAACTACGAGCAGTACTTC.

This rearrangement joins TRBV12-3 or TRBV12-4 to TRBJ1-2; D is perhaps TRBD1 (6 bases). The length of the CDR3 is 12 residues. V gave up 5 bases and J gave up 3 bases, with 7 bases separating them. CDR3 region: CASSDRHYGYTF. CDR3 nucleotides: TGTGCCAGCAGTGACAGGCACTATGGCTACACCTTC.

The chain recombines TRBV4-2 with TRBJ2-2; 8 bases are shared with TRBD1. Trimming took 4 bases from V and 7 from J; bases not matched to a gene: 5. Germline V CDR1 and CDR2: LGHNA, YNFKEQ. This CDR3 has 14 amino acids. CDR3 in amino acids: CASSPGQAVGELFF. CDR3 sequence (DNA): TGTGCCAGCAGCCCGGGACAGGCGGTCGGGGAGCTGTTTTTT.

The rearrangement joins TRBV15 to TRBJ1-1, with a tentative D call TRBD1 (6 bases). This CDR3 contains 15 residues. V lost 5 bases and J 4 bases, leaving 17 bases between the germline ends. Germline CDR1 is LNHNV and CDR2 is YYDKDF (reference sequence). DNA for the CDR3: TGTGCCACCAGCCCCCCAAGGGGGAGAAGCACTGAAGCTTTCTTT. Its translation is CATSPPRGRSTEAFF.

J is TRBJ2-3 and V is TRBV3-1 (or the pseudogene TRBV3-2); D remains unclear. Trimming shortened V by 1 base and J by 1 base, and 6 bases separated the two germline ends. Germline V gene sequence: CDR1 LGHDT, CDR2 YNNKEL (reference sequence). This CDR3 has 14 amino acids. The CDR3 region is CASSQGSRTDTQYF. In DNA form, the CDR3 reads TGTGCCAGCAGCCAAGGGAGCCGCACAGATACGCAGTATTTT.

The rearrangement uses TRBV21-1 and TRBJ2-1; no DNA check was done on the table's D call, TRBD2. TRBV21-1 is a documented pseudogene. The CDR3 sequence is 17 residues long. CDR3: CASSKAPGDVKSTEQFF. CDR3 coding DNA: TGTGCCAGCAGCAAAGCGCCGGGGGACGTAAAAAGCACTGAGCAGTTCTTC.